This T cell receptor (beta chain) appears in the sequencing data of a study of T cells in Graves' hyperthyroidism and ophthalmopathy. Trimming left V 3 bases short and J 6 bases short, with 11 bases between. The CDR3 loop spans 13 amino acids. Per the germline V gene, CDR1 is SEHNR and CDR2 is FQNEAQ (reference sequence). The investigators amplified TCR beta CDR3 regions from RNA transcripts. The HTBI set primed first-round TCR CDR3 RT-PCR. TCRdb ran MiXCR on the multiplex PCR reads and lists one entry per CDR3 protein. Counted here are 660,000 or so distinct CDR3 sequences, about 45% occurring once; the ten biggest clones make up less than 9.5%. Note on this clonotype: What it binds is not known.

Study-level findings and limits: Ophthalmopathy prediction by the model preceded onset by a median about 6.5 months.

The source is an adult man with Graves' disease, either hyperthyroidism or ophthalmopathy (not recorded which). The sample taken for sequencing was peripheral blood or thyroid tissue (not recorded which). The chain is built from TRBV7-9 and TRBJ1-2; D gene ambiguous. CDR3 residues: CASSFKEGDGYTF. Here the CDR3 DNA reads TGTGCCAGCAGCTTTAAGGAGGGAGATGGCTACACCTTC. The full variable domain, completed using reference TRBV7-9 and TRBJ1-2, is DTGVSQNPRHKITKRGQNVTFRCDPISEHNRLYWYRQTLGQGPEFLTYFQNEAQLEKSRLLSDRFSAERPKGSFSTLEIQRTEQGDSAMYLCASSFKEGDGYTFGSGTRLTVV.